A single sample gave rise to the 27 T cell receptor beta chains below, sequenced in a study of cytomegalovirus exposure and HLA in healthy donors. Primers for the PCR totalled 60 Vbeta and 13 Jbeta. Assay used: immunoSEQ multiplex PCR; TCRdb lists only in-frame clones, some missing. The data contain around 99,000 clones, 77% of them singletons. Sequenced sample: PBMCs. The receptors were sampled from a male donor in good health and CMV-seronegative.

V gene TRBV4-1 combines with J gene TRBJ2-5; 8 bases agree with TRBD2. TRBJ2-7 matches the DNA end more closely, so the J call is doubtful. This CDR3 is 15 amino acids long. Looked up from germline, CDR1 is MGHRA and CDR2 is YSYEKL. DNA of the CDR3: TGCGCCAGCAGCCGAGTACTAGCGGAGACCTACGAGCAGTACTTC. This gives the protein CASSRVLAETYEQYF.

The CDR3 sequence is CASSQGVTTSYEQYF. CDR3 DNA: TGCGCCAGCAGCCAAGGTGTCACTACCTCCTACGAGCAGTACTTC. V is TRBV4-1 and J is TRBJ2-7; no reliable D call. CDR3 size: 15 residues. Germline V gives CDR1 MGHRA, CDR2 YSYEKL. Trimming left V 1 base short and J 0 bases short, with 10 bases between.

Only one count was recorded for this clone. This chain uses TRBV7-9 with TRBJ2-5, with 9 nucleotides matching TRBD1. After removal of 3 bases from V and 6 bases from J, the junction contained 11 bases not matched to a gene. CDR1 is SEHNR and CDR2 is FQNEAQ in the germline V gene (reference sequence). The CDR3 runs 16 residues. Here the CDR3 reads CASSFPTGTGLKTQYF. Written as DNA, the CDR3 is TGTGCCAGCAGCTTCCCCACCGGGACAGGGTTAAAGACCCAGTACTTC.

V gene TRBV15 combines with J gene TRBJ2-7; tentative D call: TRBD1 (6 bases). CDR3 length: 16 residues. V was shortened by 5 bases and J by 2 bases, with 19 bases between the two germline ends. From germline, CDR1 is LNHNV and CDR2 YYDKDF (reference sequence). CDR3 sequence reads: CATSLLPAGDAYEQYF. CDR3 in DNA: TGTGCCACCAGCCTTCTCCCGGCAGGGGATGCCTACGAGCAGTACTTC. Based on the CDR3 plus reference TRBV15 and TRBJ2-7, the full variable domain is DAMVIQNPRYQVTQFGKPVTLSCSQTLNHNVMYWYQQKSSQAPKLLFHYYDKDFNNEADTPDNFQSRRPNTSFCFLDIRSPGLGDTAMYLCATSLLPAGDAYEQYFGPGTRLTVT.

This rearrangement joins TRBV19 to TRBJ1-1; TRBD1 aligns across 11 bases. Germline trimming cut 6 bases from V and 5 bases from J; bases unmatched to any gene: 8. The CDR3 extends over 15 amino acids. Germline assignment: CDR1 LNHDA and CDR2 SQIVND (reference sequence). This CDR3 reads CASRGGQGVLTEAFF. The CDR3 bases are TGTGCCAGTAGGGGGGGACAGGGGGTATTAACTGAAGCTTTCTTT.

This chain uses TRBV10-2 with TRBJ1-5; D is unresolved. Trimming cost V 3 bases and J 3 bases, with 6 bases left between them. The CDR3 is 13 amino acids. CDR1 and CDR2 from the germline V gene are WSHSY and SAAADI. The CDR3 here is CASSDRSNQPQHF. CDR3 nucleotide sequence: TGCGCCAGCAGTGACAGGTCCAATCAGCCCCAGCATTTT.

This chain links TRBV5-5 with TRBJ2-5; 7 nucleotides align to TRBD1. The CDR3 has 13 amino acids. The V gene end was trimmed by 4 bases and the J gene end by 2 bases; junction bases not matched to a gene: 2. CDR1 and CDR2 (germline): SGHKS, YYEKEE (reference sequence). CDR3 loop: CASSPGQQETQYF. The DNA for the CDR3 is TGTGCCAGCAGCCCGGGACAGCAAGAGACCCAGTACTTC.

The CDR3 is CASSSLTGSNYGYTF. DNA of the CDR3: TGTGCCAGCAGTTCCCTGACAGGAAGTAACTATGGCTACACCTTC. The genes are TRBV27 and TRBJ1-2; a possible D gene is TRBD1 (6 bases). The CDR3 sequence is 15 residues long. Germline-derived CDR1 and CDR2 are MNHEY and SMNVEV (reference sequence). Trimming pared 4 bases from V and 1 base from J, leaving 13 bases between.

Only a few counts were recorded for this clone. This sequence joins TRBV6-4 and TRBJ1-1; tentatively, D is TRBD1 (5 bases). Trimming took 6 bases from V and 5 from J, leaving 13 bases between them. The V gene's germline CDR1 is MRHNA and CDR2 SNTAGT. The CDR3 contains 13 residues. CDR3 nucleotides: TGTGCCAGCAGGGGCGGGGGATTGACTGAAGCTTTCTTT. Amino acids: CASRGGGLTEAFF.

CDR3 sequence: CASSVHPSNQPQHF. CDR3 bases: TGCGCCAGCAGTGTACATCCTAGCAATCAGCCCCAGCATTTT. The chain uses TRBV10-2 and TRBJ1-5; D remains ambiguous. The germline V gene encodes CDR1 WSHSY and CDR2 SAAADI. The CDR3 length is 14 residues. The germline V and J ends were trimmed by 4 bases and 0 bases, with 7 bases remaining between them.

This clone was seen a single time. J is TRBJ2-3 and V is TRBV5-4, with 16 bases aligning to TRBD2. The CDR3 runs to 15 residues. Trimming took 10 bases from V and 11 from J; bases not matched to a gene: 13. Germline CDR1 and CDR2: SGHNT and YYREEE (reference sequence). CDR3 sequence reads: CAVLGLAGGKIVQYF. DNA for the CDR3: TGTGCCGTTCTGGGACTAGCGGGAGGGAAGATAGTGCAGTATTTT.

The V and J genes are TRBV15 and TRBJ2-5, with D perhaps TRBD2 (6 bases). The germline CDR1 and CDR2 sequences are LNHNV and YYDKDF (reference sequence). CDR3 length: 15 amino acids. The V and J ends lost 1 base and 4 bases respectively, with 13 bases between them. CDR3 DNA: TGTGCCACCAGCAGAGTCGGAGGGAGAAGAGAGACCCAGTACTTC. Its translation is CATSRVGGRRETQYF.

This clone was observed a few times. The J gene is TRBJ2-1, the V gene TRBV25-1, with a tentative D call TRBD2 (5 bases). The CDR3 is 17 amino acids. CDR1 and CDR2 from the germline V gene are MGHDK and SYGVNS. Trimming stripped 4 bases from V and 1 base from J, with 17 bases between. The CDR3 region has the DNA TGTGCCAGCAGTGCCGTTTCGTCTAGCTGGTCCTACAATGAGCAGTTCTTC. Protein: CASSAVSSSWSYNEQFF.

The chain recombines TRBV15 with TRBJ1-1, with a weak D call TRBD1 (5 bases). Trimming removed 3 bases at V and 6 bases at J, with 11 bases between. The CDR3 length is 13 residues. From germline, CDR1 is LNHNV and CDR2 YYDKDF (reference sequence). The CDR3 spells CATSRGGLSEAFF. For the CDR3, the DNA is TGTGCCACCAGCAGGGGGGGTCTTTCTGAAGCTTTCTTT.

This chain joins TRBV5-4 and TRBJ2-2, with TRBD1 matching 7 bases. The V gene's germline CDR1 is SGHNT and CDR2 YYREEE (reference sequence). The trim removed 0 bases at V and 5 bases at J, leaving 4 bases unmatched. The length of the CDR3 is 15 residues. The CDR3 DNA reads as TGTGCCAGCAGCTTGGACAGGGGTCGGACCGGGGAGCTGTTTTTT. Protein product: CASSLDRGRTGELFF.

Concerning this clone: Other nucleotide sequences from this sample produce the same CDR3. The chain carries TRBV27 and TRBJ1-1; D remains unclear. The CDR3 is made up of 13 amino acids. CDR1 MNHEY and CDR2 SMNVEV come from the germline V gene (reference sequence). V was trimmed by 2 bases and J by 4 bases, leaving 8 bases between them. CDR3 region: CASSLLLSTEAFF. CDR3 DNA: TGTGCCAGCAGTTTACTGTTATCCACTGAAGCTTTCTTT.

The CDR3 spells CASSTPQGHTEAFF. For the CDR3, the DNA is TGTGCCAGCAGCACGCCCCAGGGGCATACTGAAGCTTTCTTT. The rearrangement links TRBV21-1 to TRBJ1-1; the table's D call of TRBD1 was not tested on the DNA. TRBV21-1 is shown as a pseudogene. The length of the CDR3 is 14 residues.

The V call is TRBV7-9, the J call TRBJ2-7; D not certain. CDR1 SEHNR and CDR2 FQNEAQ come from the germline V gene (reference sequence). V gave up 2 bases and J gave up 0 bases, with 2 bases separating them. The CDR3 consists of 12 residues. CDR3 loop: CASSLRSYEQYF. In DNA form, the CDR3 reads TGTGCCAGCAGCTTACGCTCCTACGAGCAGTACTTC.

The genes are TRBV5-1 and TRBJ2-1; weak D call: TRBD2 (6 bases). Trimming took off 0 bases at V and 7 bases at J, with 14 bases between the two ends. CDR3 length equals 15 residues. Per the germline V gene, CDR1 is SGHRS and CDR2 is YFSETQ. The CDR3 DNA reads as TGCGCCAGCAGCTTGGCCGAGGGAGGTGTGAATGAGCAGTTCTTC. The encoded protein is CASSLAEGGVNEQFF.

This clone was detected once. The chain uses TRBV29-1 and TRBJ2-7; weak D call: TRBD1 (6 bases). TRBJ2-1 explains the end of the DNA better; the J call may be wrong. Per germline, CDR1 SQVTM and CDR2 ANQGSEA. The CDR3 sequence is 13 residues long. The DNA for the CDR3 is TGCAGCGTGGAGGACAGTGACTGGAACGAGCAGTTCTTC. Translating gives CSVEDSDWNEQFF.

The CDR3 region is CASSLSTPSGRAYEQYF. Written as DNA, the CDR3 is TGTGCCAGCAGTTTATCAACCCCCAGCGGGAGGGCCTACGAGCAGTACTTC. The chain joins TRBV27 to TRBJ2-7; 10 nucleotides line up with TRBD2. Trimming cost V 0 bases and J 2 bases; bases outside gene matches: 7. This CDR3 has 17 residues. Per the germline V gene, CDR1 is MNHEY and CDR2 is SMNVEV (reference sequence).

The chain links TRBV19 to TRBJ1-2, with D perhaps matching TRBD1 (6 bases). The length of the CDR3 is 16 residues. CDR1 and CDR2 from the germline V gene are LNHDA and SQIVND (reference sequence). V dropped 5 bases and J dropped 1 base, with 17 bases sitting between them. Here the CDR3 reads CASSSITLRGNYGYTF. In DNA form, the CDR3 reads TGTGCCAGTAGTTCAATAACCCTCAGGGGTAACTATGGCTACACCTTC.

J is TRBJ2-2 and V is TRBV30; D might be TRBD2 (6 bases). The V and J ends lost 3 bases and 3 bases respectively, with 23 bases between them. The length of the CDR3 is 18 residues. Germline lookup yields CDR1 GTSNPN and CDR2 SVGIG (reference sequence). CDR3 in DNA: TGTGCCTGGAGGCGTGACCCGGGGTTAGCGGACGACACCGGGGAGCTGTTTTTT. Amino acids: CAWRRDPGLADDTGELFF.

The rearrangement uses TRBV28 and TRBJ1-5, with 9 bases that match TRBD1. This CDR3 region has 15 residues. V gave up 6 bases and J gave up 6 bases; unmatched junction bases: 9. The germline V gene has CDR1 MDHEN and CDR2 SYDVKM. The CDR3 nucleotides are TGTGCCAGCAGATGGCCGGGACAGGGTAGTCAGCCCCAGCATTTT. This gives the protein CASRWPGQGSQPQHF.

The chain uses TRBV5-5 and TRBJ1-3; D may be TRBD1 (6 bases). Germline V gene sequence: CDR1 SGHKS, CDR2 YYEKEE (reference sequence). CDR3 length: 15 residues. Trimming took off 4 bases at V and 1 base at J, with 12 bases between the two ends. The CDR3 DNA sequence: TGTGCCAGCAGCCGTTTGACAGGTTCTGGAAACACCATATATTTT. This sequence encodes CASSRLTGSGNTIYF.

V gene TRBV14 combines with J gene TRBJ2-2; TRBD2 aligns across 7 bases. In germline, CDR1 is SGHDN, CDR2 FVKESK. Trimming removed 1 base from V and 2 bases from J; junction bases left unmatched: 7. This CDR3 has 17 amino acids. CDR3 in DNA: TGTGCCAGCAGCCAAGGTTTTGCAGCGGGAAACACCGGGGAGCTGTTTTTT. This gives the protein CASSQGFAAGNTGELFF.

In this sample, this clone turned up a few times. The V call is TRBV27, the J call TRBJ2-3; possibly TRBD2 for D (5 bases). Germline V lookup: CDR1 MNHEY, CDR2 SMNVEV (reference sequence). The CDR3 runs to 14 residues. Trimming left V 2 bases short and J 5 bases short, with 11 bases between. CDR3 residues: CASSLGRAQDTQYF. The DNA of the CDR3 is TGTGCCAGCAGTTTAGGGCGGGCTCAAGATACGCAGTATTTT.